This T cell receptor beta chain was documented in a study of CD8 T cells in ankylosing spondylitis. This clonotype showed up just a few times. What it binds is unknown. Study observations and caveats: Characteristic of ankylosing spondylitis blood, it appeared, was a TCR beta motif comprising several highly homologous variants. Reportedly, disease-linked clones are significantly enriched in ankylosing spondylitis patients' matched synovial fluid. Clones that were linked to disease were CD8+ and were relatively rare in peripheral blood.

By quantitative 5'-RACE with molecular barcodes, the TCR beta libraries were made. TCRdb passed the 5' RACE reads through MiXCR, listing each CDR3 protein once. The profile shows about 800,000 distinct CDR3 sequences, about an eighth of them singletons. The V gene's germline CDR1 is SGHRS and CDR2 YFSETQ. The V and J ends lost 0 bases and 9 bases respectively, with 7 bases between them. The CDR3 spans 12 residues. V and J are TRBV5-1 and TRBJ2-1, with D hard to call. Sequencing was carried out using blood, either unsorted or a sorted T cell fraction (not recorded which). The sequence was obtained from a male donor with ankylosing spondylitis. The DNA for the CDR3 is TGCGCCAGCAGCTTGGCCATGGTTGAGCAGTTCTTC. Translated: CASSLAMVEQFF.